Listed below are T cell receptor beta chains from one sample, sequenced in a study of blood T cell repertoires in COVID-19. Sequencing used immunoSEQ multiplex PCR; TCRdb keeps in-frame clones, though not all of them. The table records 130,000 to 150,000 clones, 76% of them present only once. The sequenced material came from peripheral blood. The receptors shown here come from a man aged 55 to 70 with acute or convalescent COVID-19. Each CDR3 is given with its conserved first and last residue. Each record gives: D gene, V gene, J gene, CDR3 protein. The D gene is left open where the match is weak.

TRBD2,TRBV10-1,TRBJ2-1,CASSDSSGISEQFF
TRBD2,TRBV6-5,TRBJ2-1,CASSYQGLGNEQFF
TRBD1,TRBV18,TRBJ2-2,CASSPSASLPGQVNTGELFF
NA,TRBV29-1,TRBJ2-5,CSVLAEFQETQYF
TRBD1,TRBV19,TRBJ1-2,CASSMNRQGAGDGYTF
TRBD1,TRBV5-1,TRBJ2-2,CASNPGQGDTGELFF
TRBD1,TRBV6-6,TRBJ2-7,CASSRSGTGLHEQYF
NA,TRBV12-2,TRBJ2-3,CASRLGLAGDPTDTQYF
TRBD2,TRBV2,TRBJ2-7,CASMGQTGTTPYEQYF
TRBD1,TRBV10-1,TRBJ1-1,CASSSDDRGIHGAFF
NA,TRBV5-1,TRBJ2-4,CASSLAVGGQNIQYF
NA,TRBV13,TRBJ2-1,CASSLGYYSYNEQFF
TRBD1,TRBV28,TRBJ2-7,CASSSGQGGNEQYF
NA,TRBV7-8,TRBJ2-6,CASTLGRLNTLNSGANVLTF
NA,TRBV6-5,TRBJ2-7,CASSYRVAYEQYF
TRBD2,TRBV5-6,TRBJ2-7,CASSLETAGGYEQYF
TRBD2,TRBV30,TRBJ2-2,CAWSAGTSGRAGELFF
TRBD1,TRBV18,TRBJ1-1,CASSQGANTEAFF
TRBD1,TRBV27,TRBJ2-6,CASSPGTGGAGANVLTF
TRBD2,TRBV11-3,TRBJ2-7,CASSLSGTSGSEQYF
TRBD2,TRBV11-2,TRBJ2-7,CASSLEASGSYEQYF
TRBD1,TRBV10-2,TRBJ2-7,CASSDWQGANYEQYF
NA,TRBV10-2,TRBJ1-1,CASSEMGGAFF
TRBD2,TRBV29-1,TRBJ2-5,CSLAGASGIQETQYF
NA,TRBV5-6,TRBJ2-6,CASSQAFRYSYQGANVLTF
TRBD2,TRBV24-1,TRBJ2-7,CATSERGLAGSYEQYF
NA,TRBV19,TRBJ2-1,CASSIDWPSAQRNEQFF
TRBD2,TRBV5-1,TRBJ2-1,CASSSGGSGRGNEQFF
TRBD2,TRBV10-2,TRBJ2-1,CASSESSGRVRGEQFF
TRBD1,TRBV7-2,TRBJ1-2,CASSAGQGVGGYTF
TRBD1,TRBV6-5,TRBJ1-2,CASSYYGQGGNYGYTF
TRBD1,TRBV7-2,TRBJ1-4,CASSTGGTNEKLFF
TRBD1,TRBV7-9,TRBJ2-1,CASSHTGDEQFF
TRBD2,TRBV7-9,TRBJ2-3,CASSVGLADADTQYF
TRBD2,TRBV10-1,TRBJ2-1,CASSLAGSYNEQFF
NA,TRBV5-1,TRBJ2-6,CASTAEGGARANVLTF
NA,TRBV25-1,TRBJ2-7,CASSEYPGNEQYF
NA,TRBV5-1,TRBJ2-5,CASSLTGISFETQYF
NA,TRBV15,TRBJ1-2,CATSRERTDRYGYTF
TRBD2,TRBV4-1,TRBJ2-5,CASSQDEGEGETQYF
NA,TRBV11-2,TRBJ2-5,CASREGLSVRETQYF
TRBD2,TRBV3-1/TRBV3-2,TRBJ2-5,CASSLRLAGAGTQYF
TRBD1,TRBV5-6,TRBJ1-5,CASSDGQGGNQPQHF
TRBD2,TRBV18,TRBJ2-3,CASSRASGRLDTQYF
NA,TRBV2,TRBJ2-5,CASSVGTWETQYF
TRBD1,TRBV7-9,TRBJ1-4,CASSQLRQGLEEKLFF
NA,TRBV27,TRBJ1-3,CASRSILGNTIYF
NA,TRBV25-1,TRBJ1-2,CASSGPWTSSSGYGYTF
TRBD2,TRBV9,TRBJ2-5,CASSGLAGETQYF
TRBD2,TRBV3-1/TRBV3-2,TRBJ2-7,CASSQDQGLASEQYF
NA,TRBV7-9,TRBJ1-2,CASSPSETPGYGYTF
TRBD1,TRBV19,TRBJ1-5,CASSIRGLNQPQHF
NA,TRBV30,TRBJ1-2,CAWSVQGRLYGYTF
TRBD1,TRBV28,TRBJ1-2,CASSPGGAGGLGGYTF
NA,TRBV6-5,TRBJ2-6,CASSPRGAGANVLTF